These 9 T cell receptor beta chains share one sample of origin, sequenced in a study of Ad26.COV2.S vaccination and SARS-CoV-2 variants. The protocol was immunoSEQ multiplex PCR, while the TCRdb copy is restricted to in-frame clones and leaves out a portion. The sample contains about 280,000 clones, approximately 89% of which appear only once. Treatment specified: 19 received Ad26.COV2.S at low or high dose, single or two shots; roughly five received placebo; per-sample allocation not given. Day 63 after the first injection of vaccine or placebo was the sampling time. The sequences come from peripheral blood, collected in a trial of Ad26.COV2.S vaccine versus placebo. These receptors were collected from a person between 18 and 65 years old who received the Ad26.COV2.S COVID-19 vaccine or a placebo.

Comments on this clone: Other DNA sequences in the same sample also yield this CDR3. The genes are TRBV4-3 and TRBJ2-2; 9 bases fit TRBD1. The J segment lost 1 base and the V segment lost 4 bases, leaving 1 base of the junction unmatched. Per the germline V gene, CDR1 is LGHNA and CDR2 is YSLEER. The CDR3 is made up of 15 amino acids. CDR3 sequence: CASSRDRVNTGELFF. The CDR3 DNA sequence: TGCGCCAGCAGCCGGGACAGGGTGAACACCGGGGAGCTGTTTTTT.

The chain is built from TRBV6-1 and TRBJ1-2, with TRBD1 matching over 7 bases. The CDR3 is 16 amino acids. The junction had 11 bases not matched to a gene; V was cut back by 0 bases and J by 7 bases. CDR1 MNHNS and CDR2 SASEGT come from the germline V gene. CDR3 nucleotide sequence: TGTGCCAGCAGTGAAGCTTTCGTACAGGGGTGGAGTGGCTACACCTTC. Translation: CASSEAFVQGWSGYTF.

V and J are TRBV2 and TRBJ1-5; TRBD1 aligns across 12 bases. The V and J ends lost 6 bases and 1 base, in that order; junction bases with no gene match: 10. The CDR3 contains 18 residues. The germline V gene encodes CDR1 SNHLY and CDR2 FYNNEI. CDR3 sequence: CASRTGTGGAGSNQPQHF. The DNA for the CDR3 is TGTGCCAGCAGAACCGGGACAGGGGGCGCCGGCAGCAATCAGCCCCAGCATTTT.

The CDR3 DNA reads as TGTGCTAGTGTCTGGTACGGGGGTCAGCCCCAGCATTTT. This sequence encodes CASVWYGGQPQHF. The chain couples TRBV12-5 to TRBJ1-5; TRBD1 might be the D (5 bases). CDR3 size: 13 residues. Germline V gene sequence: CDR1 LGHNT, CDR2 FRNRAP. V was trimmed by 7 bases and J by 6 bases, leaving 13 bases between them.

This chain joins TRBV3-1 (or the pseudogene TRBV3-2) and TRBJ2-7; 9 positions agree with TRBD2. The germline gives CDR1 LGHDT, CDR2 YNNKEL (reference sequence). The V segment lost 4 bases and the J segment 3 bases; nucleotides outside the gene matches: 1. This CDR3 has 13 residues. The CDR3 nucleotides are TGTGCCAGCAGCCTAGCGGGGGACTACGAGCAGTACTTC. Translated, it gives CASSLAGDYEQYF.

The V and J genes are TRBV11-2 and TRBJ2-1, with a possible D match to TRBD2 (5 bases). V shed 4 bases and J shed 4 bases, with 11 bases lying between them. The CDR3 is 14 amino acids. Germline V gene lookup returns CDR1 SGHAT and CDR2 FQNNGV. In DNA form, the CDR3 reads TGTGCCAGCAGCTCACGGACTGGTTACAATGAGCAGTTCTTC. Its translation: CASSSRTGYNEQFF.

The chain links TRBV5-4 to TRBJ2-6; 16 bases are a match to TRBD2. CDR3 size: 19 residues. In germline, CDR1 is SGHNT, CDR2 YYREEE (reference sequence). V dropped 5 bases and J dropped 6; count of bases not matched to a gene: 11. The CDR3 DNA sequence: TGTGCCAGCAGAAAGCAGGGACTAGCGGGGGGGCGCGAGGCCAACGTCCTGACTTTC. Amino acid sequence: CASRKQGLAGGREANVLTF.

V usage is TRBV13 and J usage is TRBJ2-7; 13 bases are shared with TRBD2. The junction had 5 bases not matched to a gene; V was cut back by 2 bases and J by 7 bases. Germline CDR1 and CDR2: PRHDT and FYEKMQ (reference sequence). The CDR3 has 15 amino acids. The DNA of the CDR3 is TGTGCCAGCAGCTTAAGGACTAGCGGGAGCAGTGAGCAGTACTTC. This encodes CASSLRTSGSSEQYF.

The rearrangement uses TRBV29-1 and TRBJ1-2; 9 positions match TRBD1. Per germline, CDR1 SQVTM and CDR2 ANQGSEA. The CDR3 consists of 13 residues. V was pared by 6 bases and J by 4 bases, with 6 bases of the junction left unmatched. CDR3 in amino acids: CSVYRGPGYGYTF. The CDR3 DNA is TGCAGCGTCTACAGGGGGCCGGGCTATGGCTACACCTTC.